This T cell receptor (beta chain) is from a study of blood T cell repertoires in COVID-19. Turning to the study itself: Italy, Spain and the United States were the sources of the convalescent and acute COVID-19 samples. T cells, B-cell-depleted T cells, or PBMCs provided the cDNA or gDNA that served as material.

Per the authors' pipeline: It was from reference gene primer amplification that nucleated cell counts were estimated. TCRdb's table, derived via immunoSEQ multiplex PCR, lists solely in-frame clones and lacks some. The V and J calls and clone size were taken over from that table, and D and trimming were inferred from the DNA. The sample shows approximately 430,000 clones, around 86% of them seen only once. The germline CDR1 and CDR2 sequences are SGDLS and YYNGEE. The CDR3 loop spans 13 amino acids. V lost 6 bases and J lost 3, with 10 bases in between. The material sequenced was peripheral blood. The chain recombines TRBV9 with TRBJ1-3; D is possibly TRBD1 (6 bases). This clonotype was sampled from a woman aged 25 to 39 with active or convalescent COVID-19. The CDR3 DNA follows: TGTGCCAGCAACCCGACAGGTGGAAACACCATATATTTT. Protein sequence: CASNPTGGNTIYF.